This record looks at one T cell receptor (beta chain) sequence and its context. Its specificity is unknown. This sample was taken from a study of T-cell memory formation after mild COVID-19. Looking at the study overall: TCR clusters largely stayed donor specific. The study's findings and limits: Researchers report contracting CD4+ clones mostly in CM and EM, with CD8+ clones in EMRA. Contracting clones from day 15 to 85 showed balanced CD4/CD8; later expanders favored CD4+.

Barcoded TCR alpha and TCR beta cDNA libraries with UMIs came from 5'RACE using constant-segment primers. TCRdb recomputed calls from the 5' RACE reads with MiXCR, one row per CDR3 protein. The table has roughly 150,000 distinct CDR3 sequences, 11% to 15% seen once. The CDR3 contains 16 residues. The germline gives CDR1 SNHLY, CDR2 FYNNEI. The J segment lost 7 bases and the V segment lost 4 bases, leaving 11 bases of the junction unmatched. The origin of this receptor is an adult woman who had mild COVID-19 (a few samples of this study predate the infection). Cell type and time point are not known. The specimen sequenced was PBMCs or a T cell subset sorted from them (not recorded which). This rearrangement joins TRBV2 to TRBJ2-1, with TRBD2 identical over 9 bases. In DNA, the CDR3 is TGTGCCAGCAGTGTTAGCGGGAGAGGCTTTAGGAATGAGCAGTTCTTC. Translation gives CASSVSGRGFRNEQFF.